What follows describes a single T cell receptor (beta chain). The data originate from a study of blood T cell repertoires in COVID-19. Study-level background: Some COVID-19 samples were acute and others convalescent; all came from the United States, Italy and Spain.

Two consecutive negative NP/OP PCR tests, clearance, or resolved symptoms defined Cohort 3 recovery. Authors' processing steps: Cell counts per sample came from amplifying reference gene primers. Repertoires were generated with immunoSEQ multiplex PCR, while TCRdb's copy carries only in-frame clones and drops some. V and J calls and clone size follow that table, whereas D and trimming were derived from the DNA. The sample records roughly 180,000 clones, roughly four fifths being singletons. The TCR originated in a man aged 35-49 years who had recovered from COVID-19. Material for sequencing was PBMCs or T cells enriched from blood (not recorded which).

The CDR3 region has the DNA TGTGCCAGCAGCTTAACTAGCGGGAGTAAAGGGACCCAGTACTTC. Encoded protein: CASSLTSGSKGTQYF. The V and J genes are TRBV7-2 and TRBJ2-5; 11 nucleotides line up with TRBD2. Germline V gene sequence: CDR1 SGHTA, CDR2 FQGNSA. The J segment lost 7 bases and the V segment lost 2 bases, leaving 6 bases of the junction unmatched. The CDR3 has 15 amino acids.